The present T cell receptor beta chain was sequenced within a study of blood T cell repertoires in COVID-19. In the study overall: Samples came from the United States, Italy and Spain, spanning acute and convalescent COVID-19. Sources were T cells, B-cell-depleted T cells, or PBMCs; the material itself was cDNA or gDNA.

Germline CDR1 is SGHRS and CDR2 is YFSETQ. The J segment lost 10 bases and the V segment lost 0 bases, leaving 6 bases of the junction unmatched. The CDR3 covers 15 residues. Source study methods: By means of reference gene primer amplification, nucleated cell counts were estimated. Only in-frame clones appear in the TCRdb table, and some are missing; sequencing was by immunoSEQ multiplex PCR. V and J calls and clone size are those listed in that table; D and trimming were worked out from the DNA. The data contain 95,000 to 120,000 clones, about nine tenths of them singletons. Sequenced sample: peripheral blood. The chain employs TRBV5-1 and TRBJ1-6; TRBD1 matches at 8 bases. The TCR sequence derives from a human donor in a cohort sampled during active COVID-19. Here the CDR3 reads CASSLGQGAYSPLHF. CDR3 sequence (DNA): TGCGCCAGCAGCTTGGGTCAGGGGGCCTACTCACCCCTCCACTTT.